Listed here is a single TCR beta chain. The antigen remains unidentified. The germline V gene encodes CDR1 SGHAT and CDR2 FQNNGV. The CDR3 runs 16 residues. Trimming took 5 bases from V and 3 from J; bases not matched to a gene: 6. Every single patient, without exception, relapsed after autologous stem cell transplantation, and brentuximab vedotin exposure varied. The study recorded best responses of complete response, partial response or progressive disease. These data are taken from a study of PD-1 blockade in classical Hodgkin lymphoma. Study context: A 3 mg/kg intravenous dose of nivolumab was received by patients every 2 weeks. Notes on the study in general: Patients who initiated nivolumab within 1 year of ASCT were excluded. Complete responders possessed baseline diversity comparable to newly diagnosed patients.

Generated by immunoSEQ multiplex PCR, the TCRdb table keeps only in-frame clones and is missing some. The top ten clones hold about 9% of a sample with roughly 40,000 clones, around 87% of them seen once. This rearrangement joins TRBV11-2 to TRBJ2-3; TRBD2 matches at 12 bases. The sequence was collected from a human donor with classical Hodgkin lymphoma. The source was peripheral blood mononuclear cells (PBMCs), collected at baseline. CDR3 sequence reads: CASSHFTSGGTDTQYF. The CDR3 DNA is TGTGCCAGCAGCCATTTTACTAGCGGGGGGACAGATACGCAGTATTTT.